This T cell receptor beta chain was recorded in a study of somatic mutations in cytotoxic T cells in rheumatoid arthritis (TCRdb year 2017). Looking at the study overall: Right after diagnosis and prior to the start of any treatment, approximately 30 ml EDTA of peripheral blood was drawn from patients. Patient and control groups had essentially identical median ages. Some T-cell populations stained with V beta antibodies were sorted by flow on a FACSAria II or Sony SH800 to nearly 100% purity, with sorted V beta1+ cells additionally subjected to TCRB sequencing. The study asked whether expanded CD8+ T-cell clones in newly diagnosed, untreated rheumatoid arthritis carry somatic mutations, and used TCRB deep sequencing to characterize clonality. TCRB deep sequencing covered approximately 69 patients with rheumatoid arthritis along with approximately 20 healthy controls.

According to the germline V gene, CDR1 reads SGDLS and CDR2 reads YYNGEE. V loses 1 base of germline sequence and J loses 5 bases, and the interval between the two ends is 7 bases. The CDR3 starts with the cysteine, ends with the phenylalanine, and has 13 residues. This entry keeps only the CDR3 DNA: 39 bases, framed from base 1. Genomic DNA underwent TCRB CDR3 sequencing using the immunoSEQ assay. The paper's data handling went like this. Patient CD8+ clones larger than 1% were compared against published virus-specific TCRB sequences, and only a few matched. Only productive TCRB rearrangements were included in the analyses. Clonality was calculated as a Shannon entropy-based productive clonality index, and a clone was defined by a unique TCRB CDR3 sequence. To calculate repertoire overlap between two samples, the template counts of each clone were considered relative to each sample's total templates. Flow cytometry-measured V-gene usage correlated with V-gene usage from TCRB sequencing, with a Spearman r of 0.61. Entries here come from immuneACCESS through TCRdb and include only in-frame sequences with V and J called. Some clones fail to appear in such tables; in the studies checked, an unresolved V gene covers under half of the shortfall, and the cause of the remainder is unknown. The V and J calls and clone size are taken from that table; D and trimming were inferred from the DNA. The sample table lists 13,000 to 15,000 clones, approximately 72% of them with a count of one. 10% of the sample goes to the ten largest clones.

Positive magnetic bead selection on an AutoMACS was used to isolate CD4+ and CD8+ cells, with flow cytometry used to check purity. A TCR V beta antibody panel was used in flow cytometry to screen first for clonal expansions, which were then characterized by TCRB deep sequencing of sorted CD8+ fractions. Peripheral blood mononuclear cells were isolated by Ficoll-Paque PLUS density gradient separation. Nucleospin Tissue or Tissue XS kits were used to extract DNA from CD4-enriched, CD8-enriched or PBMC samples, and a Qubit 2.0 fluorometer was used for quantification. Notes on this clone: This clone's antigen is unknown. No quality values exist for individual bases; no much larger clone is one base distant.

Results and caveats for the whole study, not just this receptor: The expanded CD8+ clones had unknown antigen targets, and not appearing in virus-specific databases did not rule out that they were virus-specific. CD8+ T-cell clonality in rheumatoid arthritis patients was not significantly different from that in age-matched healthy controls. Healthy controls showed no age-related increase in CD8+ clonality, whereas patients did (Spearman r ≈ 0.5). Several identical CD8+ TCRB sequences were found in both blood and synovial fluid, and in about an eighth of the roughly 60 patients the largest CD8+ clone exceeded 20% of CD8+ cells. No adjustment for multiple comparisons was made for the slight TRBV07 underrepresentation in patients.

The TCR sequence derives from an adult with rheumatoid arthritis. Sequenced input: CD8+ T cells sorted from blood. In this chain, TRBV9 is recombined with TRBJ1-5; the D gene cannot be resolved reliably. The CDR3 has the sequence CASSVSNDQPQHF. The bases read TGTGCCAGCAGCGTATCGAACGATCAGCCCCAGCATTTT. Reference TRBV9 and TRBJ1-5 proteins supply the regions before and after the CDR3; the full variable domain is: DSGVTQTPKHLITATGQRVTLRCSPRSGDLSVYWYQQSLDQGLQFLIQYYNGEERAKGNILERFSAQQFPDLHSELNLSSLELGDSALYFCASSVSNDQPQHFGDGTRLSIL.